The clone carrying this T cell receptor beta chain appeared once. This sample is drawn from a study of PD-L1 blockade in urothelial cancer. Time point indicated: peripheral blood 6 weeks after treatment start. Germline V CDR1 and CDR2: MDHEN, SYDVKM. V lost 3 bases and J lost 4; bases outside the gene matches: 11. The CDR3 has 18 residues. Repertoires were generated with immunoSEQ multiplex PCR, while TCRdb's copy carries only in-frame clones and drops some. The table lists approximately 120,000 clones, about 82% of them singletons. The sample in question was PBMCs, obtained around atezolizumab (anti-PD-L1) treatment. This receptor was identified in a man aged 50 to 59 with urothelial cancer. This chain uses TRBV28 with TRBJ2-2, with 10 positions matching TRBD1. CDR3 DNA: TGTGCCAGCAGTTTGTCCGGGACAGGGGATCGTAGCACCGGGGAGCTGTTTTTT. Protein product: CASSLSGTGDRSTGELFF.